This T cell receptor beta chain appears in the sequencing data of a study of regulatory T cells in long-lasting Graves disease. Broader study findings: Favored gene segments in persistent disease were TRBV28, TRBJ1-2 and TRBJ2-5.

As for time point: persistent/refractory GD, antithyroid drugs over 5 years with positive TRAb. Following extraction of RNA from PBMCs, that RNA was used to make the TCR library. The sample holds many counts of this clonotype. Its antigen is as yet unknown. The CDR3 extends over 15 amino acids. Germline V lookup: CDR1 SQVTM, CDR2 ANQGSEA. Trimming removed 7 bases at V and 4 bases at J, with 22 bases between. Investigators prepared the TCR beta libraries by applying iRepertoire HTBI primers and Arm-PCR of CDR3 regions. TCRdb re-called the multiplex PCR reads with MiXCR, one entry per CDR3 protein. Counted here are approximately 350,000 distinct CDR3 sequences, roughly 25% occurring once; the ten biggest clones make up around a quarter.

The sequence derives from a woman aged 40 to 49 with Graves disease. This chain links TRBV29-1 with TRBJ2-5; D might be TRBD1 (8 bases). The material was peripheral blood mononuclear cells (PBMCs), obtained when the disease was refractory, from a patient treated with antithyroid drugs. The CDR3: CSAGGGRGPRETQYF. The CDR3 nucleotides are TGCAGCGCGGGGGGAGGCAGGGGGCCCAGAGAGACCCAGTACTTC.